This T cell receptor (beta chain) was identified in a study of cytomegalovirus exposure and HLA in healthy donors. V shed 6 bases and J 0 bases; nucleotides not matched to a gene: 14. CDR1 and CDR2 from the germline V gene are SNHLY and FYNNEI. The CDR3 extends over 18 amino acids. Primers included in the PCR were 60 Vbeta and 13 Jbeta primers. The data were produced by immunoSEQ multiplex PCR, yet TCRdb's version contains in-frame clones alone and is incomplete. The repertoire includes under 200,000 clones, over 80% of them detected once, and roughly 6.3% sits in the top ten. Study results and caveats: The availability of immune exposure information extended only to CMV serostatus. Later analysis identified about 18,000 TCR beta sequences associated with HLA alleles, using a false discovery rate threshold of 0.05. In presence/absence analyses, roughly uniform sequencing depth across donors was assumed.

Of note for this clone: Its specificity is not known.

V gene TRBV2 combines with J gene TRBJ1-1, with TRBD1 matching over 9 bases. This TCR was sampled from a male donor in good health and CMV-seropositive. The sample consisted of PBMCs. The CDR3 region has the DNA TGTGCCAGCAGCGGTAAGGACAGGGGACCCTACATGAACACTGAAGCTTTCTTT. As protein: CASSGKDRGPYMNTEAFF.